The rows below give T cell receptor beta chains drawn from one sample of a study of regulatory T cells in long-lasting Graves disease. TCRdb independently ran MiXCR on the multiplex PCR reads; one entry per CDR3 protein. The data contain 450,000 or so distinct CDR3 sequences, roughly 20% of them singletons. Source: peripheral blood mononuclear cells (PBMCs), taken when the disease was refractory, from a patient treated with antithyroid drugs. All receptors derive from a female donor with Graves disease. Both conserved end residues are part of each CDR3. A D gene is named only where the DNA matches it firmly. A row's size may be missing; if present it is once, few, many or a size class.

J gene | V gene | clone size | D gene | CDR3 protein | CDR3 DNA
TRBJ2-2 | TRBV5-1 | NA | NA | CASSFGSGSAGELFF | TGCGCCAGCAGCTTCGGTAGCGGAAGCGCCGGGGAGCTGTTTTTT
TRBJ1-4 | TRBV7-6 | many | NA | CASSLSDANEKLFF | TGTGCCAGCAGCTTATCGGACGCTAATGAAAAACTGTTTTTT
TRBJ2-5 | TRBV27 | NA | TRBD1 | CASSSGGWQETQYF | TGTGCCAGCAGTTCAGGGGGCTGGCAAGAGACCCAGTACTTC
TRBJ2-5 | TRBV11-2 | many | NA | CASTPGVLGGETQYF | TGTGCCAGCACCCCAGGCGTCCTCGGTGGGGAGACCCAGTACTTC
TRBJ1-2 | TRBV20-1 | NA | NA | CSAKQGDYGHTF | TGCAGTGCTAAACAGGGAGACTATGGCCACACCTTC
TRBJ2-7 | TRBV6-9 | NA | NA | CASSYQPAHFPAYEQYF | TGTGCCAGCAGTTACCAGCCCGCCCACTTCCCGGCCTACGAGCAGTACTTC
TRBJ1-2 | TRBV3-1 | many | NA | CASSPTGSGDGYTF | TGTGCCAGCAGCCCGACAGGTTCAGGGGATGGCTACACCTTC
TRBJ2-2 | TRBV12-5 | NA | TRBD1 | CASGKTGVNTGELFF | TGTGCTAGTGGGAAGACAGGGGTTAACACCGGGGAGCTGTTTTTT
TRBJ2-7 | TRBV6-1 | few | NA | CASSEASLQALGQYF | TGTGCCAGCAGTGAAGCATCGTTGCAGGCCTTGGGGCAGTACTTC
TRBJ2-7 | TRBV20-1 | NA | TRBD2 | CSADSPGLAGGKAYEQYF | TGCAGTGCTGATTCTCCGGGACTAGCGGGAGGCAAGGCCTACGAGCAGTACTTC
TRBJ2-7 | TRBV7-9 | NA | NA | CASSLGGAPTYEQYF | TGTGCCAGCAGCTTAGGAGGGGCTCCAACCTACGAGCAGTACTTC
TRBJ2-5 | TRBV18 | many | NA | CASSPLSQETQYF | TGTGCCAGCTCACCGCTTTCCCAAGAGACCCAGTACTTC
TRBJ2-2 | TRBV7-2 | NA | TRBD2 | CASLAGGQTGELFF | TGTGCCAGCCTGGCGGGAGGGCAAACCGGGGAGCTGTTTTTT
TRBJ2-7 | TRBV20-1 | NA | NA | CSALGKLSSYEQYF | TGCAGTGCCCTTGGCAAGCTGAGCTCCTACGAGCAGTACTTC
TRBJ2-5 | TRBV9 | few | TRBD2 | CASSVGSSGSRETQYF | TGTGCCAGCAGCGTAGGATCTAGCGGGAGTAGAGAGACCCAGTACTTC
TRBJ2-1 | TRBV12-3/TRBV12-4 | NA | TRBD2 | CASSLVAGVRGEQFF | TGTGCCAGCAGTTTAGTTGCGGGAGTAAGGGGTGAGCAGTTCTTC
TRBJ2-2 | TRBV7-2 | many | NA | CASQLMASDTGELFF | TGTGCCAGTCAGCTTATGGCGTCAGACACCGGGGAGCTGTTTTTT
TRBJ2-7 | TRBV9 | few | NA | CASSVSGQAAYEQYF | TGTGCCAGCAGCGTAAGTGGGCAGGCGGCCTACGAGCAGTACTTC
TRBJ2-5 | TRBV10-3 | NA | TRBD1 | CAITQGEDGAQYF | TGTGCCATCACACAGGGGGAGGATGGGGCCCAGTACTTC
TRBJ1-1 | TRBV14 | few | NA | CASSQGGLEAFF | TGTGCCAGCAGCCAAGGTGGCCTTGAAGCTTTCTTT
TRBJ2-2 | TRBV5-5 | few | TRBD1 | CASSFKQGVNTGELFF | TGTGCCAGCAGCTTCAAACAGGGGGTGAACACCGGGGAGCTGTTTTTT
TRBJ2-7 | TRBV30 | NA | NA | CAWSVLRAREQYF | TGTGCCTGGAGTGTACTCAGGGCGCGGGAGCAGTACTTC
TRBJ2-5 | TRBV7-9 | many | TRBD2 | CASSPTPGWVGGEETQYF | TGTGCCAGCAGCCCCACCCCTGGATGGGTGGGAGGGGAAGAGACCCAGTACTTC
TRBJ2-5 | TRBV9 | NA | TRBD1 | CASSKGQSQETQYF | TGTGCCAGCAGCAAGGGACAGTCTCAAGAGACCCAGTACTTC
TRBJ2-7 | TRBV7-9 | NA | TRBD1 | CASSWGTGSEQYF | TGTGCCAGCAGCTGGGGGACAGGGTCCGAGCAGTACTTC
TRBJ2-7 | TRBV28 | many | TRBD2 | CASSTNPGTSSSYEQYF | TGTGCCAGCAGCACCAACCCCGGGACTAGCTCCTCCTACGAGCAGTACTTC
TRBJ1-1 | TRBV19 | NA | NA | CASSIHLAGPMNTEAFF | TGTGCCAGTAGTATTCACTTGGCAGGCCCCATGAACACTGAAGCTTTCTTT
TRBJ2-7 | TRBV10-3 | few | NA | CAISESFVGSEQYF | TGTGCCATCAGTGAGTCGTTTGTGGGGAGTGAGCAGTACTTC
TRBJ2-2 | TRBV5-1 | NA | TRBD2 | CASSYTGTSGTRQGTGELFF | TGCGCCAGCAGCTATACCGGGACTAGCGGGACCCGCCAAGGAACCGGGGAGCTGTTTTTT
TRBJ2-7 | TRBV20-1 | many | TRBD2 | CSATSGRGYEQYF | TGCAGTGCAACTAGCGGGAGGGGCTACGAGCAGTACTTC
TRBJ2-5 | TRBV12-3/TRBV12-4 | many | NA | CASSLKRVFARRVETQYF | TGTGCCAGCAGTTTAAAGAGGGTTTTCGCGAGGCGGGTGGAGACCCAGTACTTC
TRBJ1-2 | TRBV28 | many | NA | CASAGWASYGYTF | TGTGCCAGCGCTGGGTGGGCTTCGTATGGCTACACCTTC
TRBJ1-6 | TRBV12-3/TRBV12-4 | few | NA | CASSRGYNSPLHF | TGTGCCAGCAGTCGGGGTTATAATTCACCCCTCCACTTT
TRBJ2-6 | TRBV5-1 | many | NA | CASSREGVPGSGANVLTF | TGCGCCAGCAGCCGGGAAGGGGTCCCCGGCTCTGGGGCCAACGTCCTGACTTTC
TRBJ1-1 | TRBV27 | many | NA | CATHQADEAFF | TGTGCCACCCACCAAGCAGATGAAGCTTTCTTT
TRBJ1-1 | TRBV11-1 | NA | NA | CASSQGSLGDTEAFF | TGTGCCAGCAGCCAAGGGAGCTTGGGAGACACTGAAGCTTTCTTT
TRBJ1-5 | TRBV15 | NA | TRBD1 | CATSRETAGGRYSNQPQHF | TGTGCCACCAGCAGAGAAACAGCAGGGGGGAGGTATAGCAATCAGCCCCAGCATTTT